Listed below are T cell receptor beta chains from one sample, sequenced in a study of cytomegalovirus exposure and HLA in healthy donors. Here immunoSEQ multiplex PCR was the method, and the copy in TCRdb shows in-frame clones only, minus some. The table records over 120,000 clones, roughly 76% of them present only once. Sequenced sample: PBMCs. Receptor source: a young woman in good health and CMV-seronegative. CDR3s include the opening cysteine and the closing phenylalanine or tryptophan. A D gene is named only where the DNA matches it firmly. The size of a clone is reported for some rows only, either as once, few or many, or as a class for expanded clones.

TRBV7-3,-,TRBJ2-3,-,TGTGCCAGCAGCTTAAGGGGGGGGCGGGGCACAGATACGCAGTATTTT,CASSLRGGRGTDTQYF
TRBV5-1,-,TRBJ1-1,-,TGCGCCAGCAGCTTGCCAGGGGAGAACACTGAAGCTTTCTTT,CASSLPGENTEAFF
TRBV6-5,-,TRBJ1-5,-,TGTGCCAGCAGTCAGCGTAGCAATCAGCCCCAGCATTTT,CASSQRSNQPQHF
TRBV29-1,-,TRBJ2-2,-,TGCAGCGTTGAAAGGAGATTGGGGCCCGGGGAGCTGTTTTTT,CSVERRLGPGELFF
TRBV6-1,TRBD1,TRBJ1-1,-,TGTGCCAGCAGTGAAGCGAGGGGACAGGGGAACACTGAAGCTTTCTTT,CASSEARGQGNTEAFF
TRBV9,-,TRBJ1-5,-,TGTGCCAGCAGCGTGGGGGGGATCGACAATCAGCCCCAGCATTTT,CASSVGGIDNQPQHF
TRBV5-1,TRBD2,TRBJ2-7,few,TGCGCCAGCAGCTCGGGACTAGTAAGTCTTGGGGACGAGCAGTACTTC,CASSSGLVSLGDEQYF
TRBV5-5,TRBD2,TRBJ2-7,-,TGTGCCAGCAGCCTGGGACTAGCGGAGGTCTACGAGCAGTACTTC,CASSLGLAEVYEQYF
TRBV21-1,-,TRBJ1-6,once,TGTGCCAGCAGCAAAATGGGGGGAGGGAATTCACCCCTCCACTTT,CASSKMGGGNSPLHF
TRBV18,-,TRBJ1-2,-,TGTGCCAGCTCACCAATTTATCAGTCCCTTAACTATGGCTACACCTTC,CASSPIYQSLNYGYTF
TRBV18,-,TRBJ1-4,-,TGTGCCAGCTCACCCGAGCGGGGAGACGAAAAACTGTTTTTT,CASSPERGDEKLFF
TRBV27,TRBD1,TRBJ2-4,once,TGTGCCAGCAGATCCTTATCTGGGACAGGCACACAGTACTTC,CASRSLSGTGTQYF
TRBV19,TRBD2,TRBJ2-1,-,TGTGCCAGTAGCCAGGGAGCTAGCGGGGGCGAGAATGAGCAGTTCTTC,CASSQGASGGENEQFF
TRBV5-6,-,TRBJ2-3,-,TGTGCCAGCAGCCCAGCTCGACTCGGGGATACGCAGTATTTT,CASSPARLGDTQYF
TRBV12-5,TRBD1,TRBJ1-1,-,TGTGCTAGTGGTCTAGACAGGGGGACTGAAGCTTTCTTT,CASGLDRGTEAFF
TRBV7-2,-,TRBJ2-7,-,TGTGCCAGCAGCCCCCGGACAGCTCGGATCCCCTACGAGCAGTACTTC,CASSPRTARIPYEQYF
TRBV28,TRBD1,TRBJ1-4,-,TGTGCCAGCAGTCGACAAAGGGACAGGGGCCTGGCTAATGAAAAACTGTTTTTT,CASSRQRDRGLANEKLFF
TRBV27,TRBD1,TRBJ1-4,few,TGTGCCAGCAGTGCACTGACAGGGGGGGACGAAAAACTGTTTTTT,CASSALTGGDEKLFF
TRBV7-9,TRBD1,TRBJ1-2,-,TGTGCCAGCAGCCCCAGGGGGAGTATGGACTATGGCTACACCTTC,CASSPRGSMDYGYTF
TRBV2,TRBD1,TRBJ1-1,few,TGTGCCAGGGGGACAGGGGTTAACACTGAAGCTTTCTTT,CARGTGVNTEAFF
TRBV4-1,-,TRBJ2-7,few,TGCGCCAGCAGCCAAGATTTGAGCTACGAGCAGTACTTC,CASSQDLSYEQYF
TRBV15,-,TRBJ1-1,-,TGTGCCACCGACGCGGGGGCAGGAGACACTGAAGCTTTCTTT,CATDAGAGDTEAFF
TRBV5-4,-,TRBJ1-6,-,TGTGCCAGCAGGGCGTCAGCGGATTCACCCCTCCACTTT,CASRASADSPLHF
TRBV20-1,-,TRBJ2-7,-,TGCAGTGCTAGACAGGGCTCCGAGCAGTACTTC,CSARQGSEQYF
TRBV5-1,TRBD2,TRBJ2-1,few,TGCGCCAGCAGCGTCCTCGGGACTAGCGGGAACAATGAGCAGTTCTTC,CASSVLGTSGNNEQFF
TRBV19,TRBD1,TRBJ1-4,-,TGTGCCAGTAGTCCACAGGGGGCATCAAAACTGTTTTTT,CASSPQGASKLFF
TRBV27,TRBD1,TRBJ2-6,-,TGTGCCAGCAGTGCAGACAGGGTGGCGGGGGCCAACGTCCTGACTTTC,CASSADRVAGANVLTF
TRBV28,TRBD1,TRBJ1-5,-,TGTGCCAGCCGAAATGACAGGGGGCAAAGTCAGCCCCAGCATTTT,CASRNDRGQSQPQHF
TRBV7-3,TRBD2,TRBJ2-5,-,TGTGCCAGCAGCTTAAGGCGGGTAGCGGGAGGTCAGGAGACCCAGTACTTC,CASSLRRVAGGQETQYF
TRBV7-9,TRBD1,TRBJ1-2,-,TGTGCCAGCAGCTGGGGAACAGGGGTAGGAGGCTACACCTTC,CASSWGTGVGGYTF
TRBV14,-,TRBJ2-2,-,TGTGCCAGCAGCCAACTCGGTGGCAGGTCGAACACCGGGGAGCTGTTTTTT,CASSQLGGRSNTGELFF
TRBV6-5,-,TRBJ1-2,-,TGTGCCAGCACGCGCACGGACTTGGGTCGCTATGGCTACACCTTC,CASTRTDLGRYGYTF
TRBV11-2,TRBD1,TRBJ2-1,-,TGTGCCAGCGGGGCAGGGGGCGGCGAGCAGTTCTTC,CASGAGGGEQFF
TRBV18,-,TRBJ1-5,-,TGTGCCAGCTCACCCCAGGGGAATCAGCCCCAGCATTTT,CASSPQGNQPQHF
TRBV7-2,TRBD2,TRBJ2-3,-,TGTGCCAGCAGCTTAACTAGCGCCACCCGCACAGATACGCAGTATTTT,CASSLTSATRTDTQYF
TRBV7-8,TRBD1,TRBJ2-2,-,TGTGCCAGCAGATGGGACAGTAACACCGGGGAGCTGTTTTTT,CASRWDSNTGELFF
TRBV5-5,TRBD1,TRBJ2-7,-,TGTGCCAGCAGCTTGAAATTACAGGGGGCTACGAATTACGAGCAGTACTTC,CASSLKLQGATNYEQYF
TRBV18,-,TRBJ2-5,once,TGTGCCAGCTCACCACCGTCGAGCGGGGAGACCCAGTACTTC,CASSPPSSGETQYF